The present TCR beta chain was sequenced within a study of blood T cell repertoires in COVID-19. Study at large: The United States, Italy and Spain provided the acute and convalescent COVID-19 samples. PBMCs, B-cell-depleted T cells, or T cells were the source of the cDNA or gDNA that made up the material.

V lost 3 bases to trimming and J lost 7 bases; unmatched junction nucleotides: 5. The CDR3 totals 16 residues. Looked up from germline, CDR1 is ENHRY and CDR2 is SYGVKD. Per the authors' pipeline: Amplification of reference gene primers provided the estimated nucleated cell counts. The data were produced by immunoSEQ multiplex PCR, yet TCRdb's version contains in-frame clones alone and is incomplete. The V and J calls and clone size were taken over from that table, and D and trimming were inferred from the DNA. The sample holds around 40,000 clones, 60% to 85% seen once. The clonotype originates from a man in his 70s with acute or convalescent COVID-19. The V call is TRBV10-3, the J call TRBJ1-6; 11 bases align to TRBD1. Specimen: peripheral blood. The CDR3 bases are TGTGCCATCAGTGAAGGACAGGGGGCGTCAAATTCACCCCTCCACTTT. Amino acid sequence: CAISEGQGASNSPLHF.